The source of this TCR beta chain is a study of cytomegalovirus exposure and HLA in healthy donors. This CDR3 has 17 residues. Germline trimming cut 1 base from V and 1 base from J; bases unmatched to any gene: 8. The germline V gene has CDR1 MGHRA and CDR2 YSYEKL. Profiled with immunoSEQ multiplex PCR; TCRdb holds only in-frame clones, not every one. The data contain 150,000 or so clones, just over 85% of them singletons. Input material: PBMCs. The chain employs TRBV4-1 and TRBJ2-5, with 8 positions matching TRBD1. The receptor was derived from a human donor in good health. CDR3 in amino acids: CASSQGHGDRSQETQYF. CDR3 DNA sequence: TGCGCCAGCAGCCAAGGTCATGGGGACAGGTCCCAAGAGACCCAGTACTTC.